This TCR beta chain was retrieved from a study of cytomegalovirus exposure and HLA in healthy donors. Per germline, CDR1 SNHLY and CDR2 FYNNEI. CDR3 size: 13 residues. With V trimmed by 7 bases and J by 3 bases, 3 bases remained unmatched. The PCR ran on 60 Vbeta and 13 Jbeta primers. Using immunoSEQ multiplex PCR, the repertoire was profiled, and TCRdb retains in-frame clones only, with some absent. This table holds 80,000 to 95,000 clones, roughly two thirds found once. This clone was counted between two and nine times. No CMV serostatus entry exists for this donor. The sample taken for sequencing was PBMCs. The V call is TRBV2, the J call TRBJ1-3, with 7 bases fitting TRBD1. This clonotype was sampled from a human donor in good health. The CDR3 reads CASNGQVGNTIYF. In nucleotides, the CDR3 is TGTGCCAGCAATGGACAGGTTGGAAACACCATATATTTT.